The 11 T cell receptor beta chains listed next were all sequenced from one sample in a study of CD8 T cells in Susac syndrome. It was with random hexamers that 0.5 to 1 ug RNA was reverse transcribed. MiXCR was run by TCRdb on the immunoSEQ multiplex PCR reads, yielding one entry per CDR3 protein. Here the sample spans more than 150,000 distinct CDR3 sequences, 85% to 95% being singletons. Sequencing input: CD8+ T cells from PBMCs. The receptors stem from a human donor with Susac syndrome.

CDR3 nucleotides: TGTGCCAGCAGCCTTCCGGGGGAAGGCACAGATACGCAGTATTTT. Its protein is CASSLPGEGTDTQYF. The rearrangement uses TRBV3-1 and TRBJ2-3; tentative D call: TRBD2 (6 bases). Trimming took off 4 bases at V and 1 base at J, with 12 bases between the two ends. In germline, CDR1 is LGHDT, CDR2 YNNKEL (reference sequence). There are 15 residues in the CDR3.

The chain recombines TRBV5-1 with TRBJ2-1; a possible D gene is TRBD2 (6 bases). V lost 3 bases and J lost 0, with 22 bases in between. CDR1 SGHRS and CDR2 YFSETQ come from the germline V gene. This CDR3 region has 19 residues. The CDR3 sequence: CASSWGDGDRLSSYNEQFF. The DNA for the CDR3 is TGCGCCAGCAGCTGGGGGGACGGGGACCGATTAAGCTCCTACAATGAGCAGTTCTTC.

The V call is TRBV6-1, the J call TRBJ2-3, with TRBD2 identical over 9 bases. The CDR3 sequence is 17 residues long. V was pared by 0 bases and J by 0 bases, with 4 bases of the junction left unmatched. Per germline, CDR1 MNHNS and CDR2 SASEGT. This chain's CDR3 is CASSEAVAGASTDTQYF. The DNA for the CDR3 is TGTGCCAGCAGTGAAGCGGTAGCGGGGGCGAGCACAGATACGCAGTATTTT.

DNA of the CDR3: TGTGCCAGCAGCTCCACCCCTTGGCCAGGGGTAAATGAAAAACTGTTTTTT. Its translation is CASSSTPWPGVNEKLFF. The rearrangement uses TRBV11-2 and TRBJ1-4, with D possibly being TRBD1 (6 bases). This CDR3 has 17 amino acids. V was shortened by 4 bases and J by 5 bases, with 20 bases between the two germline ends. Per germline, CDR1 SGHAT and CDR2 FQNNGV.

The chain recombines TRBV4-1 with TRBJ2-7; D is ambiguous. Trimming took off 4 bases at V and 3 bases at J, with 19 bases between the two ends. Germline-derived CDR1 and CDR2 are MGHRA and YSYEKL. This CDR3 has 16 amino acids. Here the CDR3 reads CASSPEASLELYEQYF. The CDR3 coding sequence is TGCGCCAGCAGCCCAGAGGCGTCTCTAGAACTCTACGAGCAGTACTTC.

V gene TRBV7-9 combines with J gene TRBJ2-1; 11 nucleotides align to TRBD2. The trim removed 1 base at V and 8 bases at J, leaving 4 bases unmatched. The CDR3 covers 15 residues. Germline CDR1 and CDR2: SEHNR and FQNEAQ (reference sequence). The CDR3 loop reads CASSLVLAGVDEQFF. DNA of the CDR3: TGTGCCAGCAGCTTAGTACTAGCGGGGGTGGATGAGCAGTTCTTC.

This rearrangement joins TRBV20-1 to TRBJ2-7, with D possibly being TRBD1 (6 bases). The CDR3 has 14 residues. V lost 5 bases and J lost 2, with 16 bases in between. Germline values: CDR1 DFQATT, CDR2 SNEGSKA (reference sequence). Here the CDR3 reads CSASGTSNTYEQYF. In DNA, the CDR3 is TGCAGTGCTTCCGGGACATCTAATACCTACGAGCAGTACTTC.

This rearrangement joins TRBV10-3 to TRBJ2-2; no definite D call. The CDR3 totals 14 residues. V was pared by 3 bases and J by 5 bases, with 10 bases between. Germline V gives CDR1 ENHRY, CDR2 SYGVKD. The CDR3 bases are TGTGCCATCAGTGATAACGGAGAAACCGGGGAGCTGTTTTTT. This gives the protein CAISDNGETGELFF.

The rearrangement joins TRBV20-1 to TRBJ2-3; TRBD2 aligns across 11 bases. The germline V gene encodes CDR1 DFQATT and CDR2 SNEGSKA (reference sequence). After removal of 5 bases from V and 9 bases from J, the junction contained 13 bases not matched to a gene. CDR3 length: 15 amino acids. CDR3 DNA: TGCAGTGCTCCCGGGGCGGCTAGCGGGGGGTGGACGCAGTATTTT. Protein product: CSAPGAASGGWTQYF.

This rearrangement joins TRBV18 to TRBJ1-1; D unresolved. The CDR3 loop spans 12 amino acids. Trimming removed 2 bases from V and 1 base from J, with 2 bases in between. Per germline, CDR1 KGHSH and CDR2 LQKENI. CDR3 DNA: TGTGCCAGCTCACCAAAGAACACTGAAGCTTTCTTT. This codes for CASSPKNTEAFF.

The chain is built from TRBV9 and TRBJ2-7; maybe TRBD1 (5 bases). V dropped 3 bases and J dropped 3 bases, with 16 bases sitting between them. The CDR3 totals 15 residues. CDR1 SGDLS and CDR2 YYNGEE come from the germline V gene. The CDR3 DNA is TGTGCCAGCAGCGAGGTAGGGGATTTCGGCTACGAGCAGTACTTC. The encoded protein is CASSEVGDFGYEQYF.